This paragraph reports one T cell receptor beta chain. This sample was taken from a study of T cell responses to AZD1222 COVID-19 vaccine. Study background: Second-dose timings of about 4 or about 12 weeks were pooled.

The CDR3 runs 15 residues. CDR1 and CDR2 from the germline V gene are MGHRA and YSYEKL. V was trimmed by 5 bases and J by 0 bases, leaving 10 bases between them. Sequencing was performed with immunoSEQ multiplex PCR; in TCRdb, only in-frame clones are kept and a portion is missing. The table has approximately 100,000 clones, about 89% seen once. V usage is TRBV4-1 and J usage is TRBJ2-2; D not certain. This receptor was taken from an adult in good health. Material: peripheral blood, obtained on day 0 of AZD1222 vaccination. As DNA, the CDR3 is TGCGCCAGCAGCACCCATAGAGCGAACACCGGGGAGCTGTTTTTT. This translates into CASSTHRANTGELFF.